This TCR beta chain is from a study of T cell repertoires in cytomegalovirus infection (dated by TCRdb to between 2018 and 2021). Describing the broader study: Recently identified HLA-C-restricted CMV epitopes, whose presentation resists viral immunomodulation, were targeted by peptide stimulations together with well-studied HLA-B-restricted epitopes. Donor HLA type was relevant to the analysis, as public TCR beta signatures indicated carriage of CMV infection together with the matching HLA type. The paper's findings and limits, for the study overall: Carriers of CMV infection plus the relevant HLA type were discriminated by the cumulative frequency of public TCR beta family members in the study cohort and in an independent approximately 360-donor cohort. The ex vivo response was dominated by HLA-C-restricted CMV-specific TCR beta clonotypes, which also provided the single most frequent clonotype in two of eight donors.

Based on the germline V gene, the CDR1 and CDR2 sequences are SGHTA and FQGNSA. Trimming removed 0 bases from V and 0 bases from J, leaving 11 bases between the germline ends. The cysteine opens and the phenylalanine closes a CDR3 of 16 amino acids. The DNA shown is the 48-base CDR3, in frame from base 1. The instrument was an Illumina HiSeq 1500. The public reads were reanalyzed by TCRdb: fastp trimming at Q25, MiXCR alignment, in-frame beta chains only. Rows merge per CDR3 protein into single entries with the most common DNA and genes. The sample table records about 150,000 distinct CDR3 sequences; more than 25% of these occur just once. Jointly, the top ten make up roughly half of the sample. The sample holds a few counts of this clonotype. Its antigen is not yet known. Per-base qualities were not stored, and no clone one base away is much larger. Per the publication, the treatment or condition label means: in vitro stimulation with specific CMV peptide epitopes to enrich CMV-specific T cells.

Recombination joined TRBV7-2 with TRBJ1-1, with no confident D gene call. Sequenced material: CD8+ T cells from cultured PBMCs, taken from culture after CMV antigen stimulation. This sequence was found in a human donor in good health (CMV status not recorded). Some clones in this sample may be carry-over from other donors' samples. Here the CDR3 is given as CASSLAHGRMNTEAFF. The DNA is TGTGCCAGCAGCTTAGCGCACGGGAGAATGAACACTGAAGCTTTCTTT.